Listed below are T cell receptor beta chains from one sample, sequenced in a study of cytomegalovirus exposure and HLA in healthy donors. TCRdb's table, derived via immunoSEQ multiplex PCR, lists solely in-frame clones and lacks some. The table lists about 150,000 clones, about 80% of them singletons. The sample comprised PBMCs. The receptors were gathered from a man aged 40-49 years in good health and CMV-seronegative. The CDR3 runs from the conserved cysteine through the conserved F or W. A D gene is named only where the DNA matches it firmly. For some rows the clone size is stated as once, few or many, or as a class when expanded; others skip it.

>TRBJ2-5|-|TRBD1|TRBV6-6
TGTGCCAGCAGGGGACAGGGAGAGACAGAGACCCAGTACTTC
CASRGQGETETQYF
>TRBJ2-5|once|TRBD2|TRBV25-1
TGTGCCAGCAGTGAATTAGCCTTCGGGAGGTACCAAGAGACCCAGTACTTC
CASSELAFGRYQETQYF
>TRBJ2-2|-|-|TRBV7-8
TGTGCCAGCAGCCGACCGGCGACAGGGAACACCGGGGAGCTGTTTTTT
CASSRPATGNTGELFF
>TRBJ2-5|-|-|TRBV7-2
TGTGCCAGCAGCCTCGACAGAGAAGAGACCCAGTACTTC
CASSLDREETQYF
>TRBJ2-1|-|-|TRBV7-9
TGTGCCAGCCGGGGCAATGAGCAGTTCTTC
CASRGNEQFF
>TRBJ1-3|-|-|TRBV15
TGTGCCACCAGCAGAGATACGACAGTCTCTGGAAACACCATATATTTT
CATSRDTTVSGNTIYF
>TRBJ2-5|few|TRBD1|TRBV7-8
TGTGCCAGCAGCTTAGGGCCTAAACTAACCAGGACAGGGGATGTAGAGACCCAGTACTTC
CASSLGPKLTRTGDVETQYF
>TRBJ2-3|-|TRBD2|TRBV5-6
TGTGCCAGCAGCGACGAAGCGGGGGGATACACAGATACGCAGTATTTT
CASSDEAGGYTDTQYF
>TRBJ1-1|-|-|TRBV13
TGTGCCAGCAGCTTAGGACGGAGGGGTCCTGAAGCTTTCTTT
CASSLGRRGPEAFF
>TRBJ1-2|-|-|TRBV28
TGTGCCAGCACTGGGACACGGGCTAACTATGGCTACACCTTC
CASTGTRANYGYTF
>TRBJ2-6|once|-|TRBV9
TGTGCCAGCAGCGTAGGTCATTCTGGGGCCAACGGCCTGACTTTC
CASSVGHSGANGLTF
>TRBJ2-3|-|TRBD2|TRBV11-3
TGTGCCAGCAGCTTGGGCCTAGCGGCTAGCACAGATACGCAGTATTTT
CASSLGLAASTDTQYF
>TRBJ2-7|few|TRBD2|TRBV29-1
TGCAGCGTCGGGACTAGCGGGGCCTACGAGCAGTACTTC
CSVGTSGAYEQYF
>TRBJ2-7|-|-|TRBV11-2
TGTGCCAGCAGCCTAGACACGGGACACTACGAGCAGTACTTC
CASSLDTGHYEQYF
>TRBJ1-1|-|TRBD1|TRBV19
TGTGCCAGTAGTATAGCACCAGGGGGCACTGAAGCTTTCTTT
CASSIAPGGTEAFF
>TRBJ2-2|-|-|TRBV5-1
TGCGCCAGCAGCTTGGCTGCAGGGGATATCGGGGAGCTGTTTTTT
CASSLAAGDIGELFF
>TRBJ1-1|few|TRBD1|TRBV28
TGTGCCAGCAGTTCTGGACAGGGAATGAACACTGAAGCTTTCTTT
CASSSGQGMNTEAFF
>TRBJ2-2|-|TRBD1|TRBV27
TGTGCCAGCATCCAATCGGCCCAAGACGACAGGGCTTACACCGGGGAGCTGTTTTTT
CASIQSAQDDRAYTGELFF
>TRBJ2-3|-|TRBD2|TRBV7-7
TGTGCCAGCAGCTTAGGACTAGCGGGGGGGCCAGCAGATACGCAGTATTTT
CASSLGLAGGPADTQYF
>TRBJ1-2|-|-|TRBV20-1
TGCAGTGCTAGAGAGTGGGAGGGCTACACCTTC
CSAREWEGYTF
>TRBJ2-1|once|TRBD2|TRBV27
TGTGCCAGCAGTGAGGCTAGCGGTGAGCAGTTCTTC
CASSEASGEQFF
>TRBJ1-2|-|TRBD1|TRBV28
TGTGCCAGCAGTTATCTGGACAGGGGGGATAGCTATGGCTACACCTTC
CASSYLDRGDSYGYTF
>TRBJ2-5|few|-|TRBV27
TGTGCCAGCAGTTTAACCCCGGGGGTCAGGGTGATCCAAGAGACCCAGTACTTC
CASSLTPGVRVIQETQYF
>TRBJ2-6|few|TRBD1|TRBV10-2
TGCGCCAGCAGTGTGACAGGGTCTGGGGCCAACGTCCTGACTTTC
CASSVTGSGANVLTF
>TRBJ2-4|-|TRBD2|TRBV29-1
TGCAGCGTTGAAGCGGAGACTAGCGGGAGATCGGACGGCATTCAGTACTTC
CSVEAETSGRSDGIQYF
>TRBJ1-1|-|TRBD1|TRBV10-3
TGTGCCATCAGTGGACAGGGGAACACTGAAGCTTTCTTT
CAISGQGNTEAFF
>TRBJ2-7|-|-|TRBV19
TGTGCCAGTAGTATAGACCTAGAAGGCTACGAGCAGTACTTC
CASSIDLEGYEQYF
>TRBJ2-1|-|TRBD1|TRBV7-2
TGTGCCAGCAGCTTAGAACAGGGACAGGGTCAGTTCTTC
CASSLEQGQGQFF
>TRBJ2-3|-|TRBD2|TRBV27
TGTGCCAGCAGTACGCGACTAGCGGGAAAGGGGGGCACAGATACGCAGTATTTT
CASSTRLAGKGGTDTQYF
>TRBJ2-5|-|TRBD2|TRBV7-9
TGTGCCAGCGCGGGGGGACGAGAGACCCAGTACTTC
CASAGGRETQYF
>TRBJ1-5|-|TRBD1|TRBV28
TGTGCCAGCAGCCAGGGACAGATTAATCAGCCCCAGCATTTT
CASSQGQINQPQHF
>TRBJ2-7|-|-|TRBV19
TGTGCCAGTAGTTTGACACAGGGTTACGAGCAGTACTTC
CASSLTQGYEQYF